These 10 T cell receptor beta chains came from one sample sequenced in a study of blood T cell repertoires in COVID-19. TCRdb's copy holds only in-frame clones and misses some; the assay was immunoSEQ multiplex PCR. The sample contains tens of thousands of clones, about three quarters of which appear only once. The source material was peripheral blood. These receptor sequences come from a human donor in a cohort sampled during active COVID-19.

In its sample, this clone was seen once. V gene TRBV6-5 combines with J gene TRBJ2-2, with unresolved D. From germline, CDR1 is MNHEY and CDR2 SVGAGI. CDR3 length: 15 residues. V shed 0 bases and J shed 4 bases, with 9 bases lying between them. CDR3 loop: CASSYSRVITGELFF. DNA of the CDR3: TGTGCCAGCAGTTACTCTCGCGTGATCACCGGGGAGCTGTTTTTT.

This clone occurred once. This chain links TRBV15 with TRBJ1-5; D is uncertain. Germline V gives CDR1 LNHNV, CDR2 YYDKDF (reference sequence). The V end lost 4 bases, the J end lost 7 bases, and 14 bases lay between the germline ends. This CDR3 has 14 residues. Written as DNA, the CDR3 is TGTGCCACCAGCACCTCGAGGGATTCGCAGCCCCAGCATTTT. Residues: CATSTSRDSQPQHF. The whole variable domain, filled in from reference TRBV15 and TRBJ1-5, reads DAMVIQNPRYQVTQFGKPVTLSCSQTLNHNVMYWYQQKSSQAPKLLFHYYDKDFNNEADTPDNFQSRRPNTSFCFLDIRSPGLGDTAMYLCATSTSRDSQPQHFGDGTRLSIL.

The V call is TRBV7-9, the J call TRBJ2-1, with 13 bases lining up with TRBD2. This CDR3 comprises 17 residues. Trimming cost V 4 bases and J 5 bases; bases outside gene matches: 8. Germline loops: CDR1 SEHNR, CDR2 FQNEAQ (reference sequence). Written as DNA, the CDR3 is TGTGCCAGCAGCTCCTCGGGACTAGCGGGATTTAACAATGAGCAGTTCTTC. It is translated as CASSSSGLAGFNNEQFF.

The chain combines TRBV11-2 with TRBJ1-2; TRBD1 matches 9 bases. This CDR3 region has 15 residues. Trimming removed 1 base from V and 8 bases from J; junction bases left unmatched: 8. The germline CDR1 and CDR2 sequences are SGHAT and FQNNGV. For the CDR3, the DNA is TGTGCCAGCAGCTTAGGGGTCGGGACAGGGTTCGGCTACACCTTC. Protein sequence: CASSLGVGTGFGYTF.

The chain is built from TRBV4-3 and TRBJ1-2; 8 bases fit TRBD1. The length of the CDR3 is 15 residues. The ends lost 9 bases at V and 0 bases at J; junction bases unmatched: 9. The V gene's germline CDR1 is LGHNA and CDR2 YSLEER. CDR3 DNA sequence: TGCGCCAGTAGGGGGACAGGTAGAGCTAACTATGGCTACACCTTC. Its translation is CASRGTGRANYGYTF.

This clone was picked up one time. The chain combines TRBV19 with TRBJ1-1, with TRBD1 as a possible D gene (5 bases). In germline, CDR1 is LNHDA, CDR2 SQIVND (reference sequence). The CDR3 is 13 residues long. Trimming stripped 9 bases from V and 1 base from J, with 12 bases between. The CDR3 here is CASRGFGNTEAFF. DNA of the CDR3: TGTGCCAGCCGGGGGTTCGGGAACACTGAAGCTTTCTTT. The variable domain in full, completed from reference TRBV19 and TRBJ1-1, reads DGGITQSPKYLFRKEGQNVTLSCEQNLNHDAMYWYRQDPGQGLRLIYYSQIVNDFQKGDIAEGYSVSREKKESFPLTVTSAQKNPTAFYLCASRGFGNTEAFFGQGTRLTVV.

As DNA, the CDR3 is TGTGCCAGCCCCCCGGGGCGGGAGGGCCGGACAGATACGCAGTATTTT. Amino acid sequence: CASPPGREGRTDTQYF. This chain links TRBV18 with TRBJ2-3; 9 bases are a match to TRBD2. Per germline, CDR1 KGHSH and CDR2 LQKENI. V was clipped by 8 bases and J by 3 bases; unmatched bases: 12. The CDR3 length is 16 residues.

The chain links TRBV28 to TRBJ1-2; weak D call: TRBD1 (5 bases). Germline values: CDR1 MDHEN, CDR2 SYDVKM. The CDR3 extends over 13 amino acids. With 6 bases removed from V and 8 bases from J, the gap between germline ends came to 16 bases. CDR3 protein: CASRQRGEEGYTF. The CDR3 DNA sequence: TGTGCCAGCAGACAAAGAGGGGAGGAAGGCTACACCTTC.

This chain uses TRBV20-1 with TRBJ2-3; D tentatively fits TRBD1 or TRBD2 (6 bases each). Between the trimmed V and J ends, which lost 3 bases and 6 bases, there was a span of 16 bases. The CDR3 has 14 amino acids. Germline-derived CDR1 and CDR2 are DFQATT and SNEGSKA (reference sequence). The DNA of the CDR3 is TGCAGTGCTAGTGGGGGGCTCAAGGAGGATACGCAGTATTTT. It encodes CSASGGLKEDTQYF.

The rearrangement joins TRBV3-1 (or the pseudogene TRBV3-2) to TRBJ2-5, with 7 bases matching TRBD1. The CDR3 spans 14 residues. After removal of 2 bases from V and 5 bases from J, the junction contained 5 bases not matched to a gene. Germline V gene lookup returns CDR1 LGHDT and CDR2 YNNKEL (reference sequence). CDR3 in amino acids: CASSQRDRAETQYF. The CDR3 DNA reads TGTGCCAGCAGCCAAAGGGACAGAGCCGAGACCCAGTACTTC.